A single sample is the source of the 26 T cell receptor beta chains below, sequenced in a study of cytomegalovirus exposure and HLA in healthy donors. PCR employed 60 Vbeta and 13 Jbeta primers. Sequenced by immunoSEQ multiplex PCR; TCRdb stores in-frame clones only, minus some. The sample has 200,000 to 250,000 clones; around 80% are singletons. The sequenced sample was PBMCs. The receptors come from a woman aged 60-70 years in good health and CMV-seropositive.

The V call is TRBV30, the J call TRBJ1-3, with D hard to call. With 1 base removed from V and 4 bases from J, the gap between germline ends came to 8 bases. CDR1 is GTSNPN, CDR2 SVGIG, per germline (reference sequence). The CDR3 has 13 amino acids. The chain's CDR3 is CAWSEVAGNTIYF. CDR3 in DNA: TGTGCCTGGAGTGAAGTGGCCGGAAACACCATATATTTT.

The gene calls are TRBV5-1 and TRBJ2-1, with a weak D call TRBD2 (6 bases). Per the germline V gene, CDR1 is SGHRS and CDR2 is YFSETQ. CDR3 length: 15 residues. Trimming removed 0 bases at V and 5 bases at J, with 12 bases between. The CDR3 DNA reads TGCGCCAGCAGCTTGGGAATAGCGGCTGACAATGAGCAGTTCTTC. Residues: CASSLGIAADNEQFF. Looking up the rest from reference TRBV5-1 and TRBJ2-1 gives the full variable domain: KAGVTQTPRYLIKTRGQQVTLSCSPISGHRSVSWYQQTPGQGLQFLFEYFSETQRNKGNFPGRFSGRQFSNSRSEMNVSTLELGDSALYLCASSLGIAADNEQFFGPGTRLTVL.

The chain joins TRBV5-1 to TRBJ2-2, with D perhaps TRBD2 (5 bases). The CDR3 is 15 amino acids. V lost 2 bases to trimming and J lost 1 base, with 9 bases between them. The germline CDR1 and CDR2 sequences are SGHRS and YFSETQ. The CDR3 DNA reads TGCGCCAGCAGCTTAATAGGACTGAACACCGGGGAGCTGTTTTTT. The encoded protein is CASSLIGLNTGELFF.

J is TRBJ1-5 and V is TRBV7-9; the D gene is possibly TRBD1 (6 bases). The CDR3 runs to 16 residues. Germline CDR1 and CDR2: SEHNR and FQNEAQ (reference sequence). The V end lost 5 bases, the J end lost 1 base, and 15 bases lay between the germline ends. The DNA of the CDR3 is TGTGCCAGCAGCAGTCGATCAGGGGCCAGCAATCAGCCCCAGCATTTT. Its protein is CASSSRSGASNQPQHF.

Notes on this clone: Sequence at one end of the junction differs from germline and may be a read error. The chain links TRBV2 to TRBJ1-1, with D possibly TRBD1 on 6 matching bases. The CDR3 consists of 16 residues. From germline, CDR1 is SNHLY and CDR2 FYNNEI. The CDR3 sequence: CASSEGLRGMDTEAFF. For the CDR3, the DNA is TGTGCCAGCAGCGAAGGACTCAGGGGAATGGACACTGAAGCTTTCTTT. The full variable domain, its missing parts supplied by reference TRBV2 and TRBJ1-1, is EPEVTQTPSHQVTQMGQEVILRCVPISNHLYFYWYRQILGQKVEFLVSFYNNEISEKSEIFDDQFSVERPDGSNFTLKIRSTKLEDSAMYFCASSEGLRGMDTEAFFGQGTRLTVV.

V is TRBV7-2 and J is TRBJ2-7, with TRBD2 matching over 12 bases. Unmatched junction bases numbered 5, after V lost 5 bases and J lost 3 bases. This CDR3 is 15 amino acids long. Germline V gene lookup returns CDR1 SGHTA and CDR2 FQGNSA. CDR3 sequence: CASSPTSGRIYEQYF. CDR3 DNA: TGTGCCAGCAGCCCGACTAGCGGGAGAATCTACGAGCAGTACTTC.

V gene TRBV28 combines with J gene TRBJ1-2, with D unclear. This CDR3 contains 17 residues. The V and J ends lost 2 bases and 2 bases respectively, with 18 bases between them. Germline V gives CDR1 MDHEN, CDR2 SYDVKM. The CDR3 region is CASSLLPRPALNYGYTF. In nucleotides, the CDR3 is TGTGCCAGCAGTTTACTGCCCAGGCCCGCTCTGAACTATGGCTACACCTTC.

The chain combines TRBV5-4 with TRBJ2-4; 10 nucleotides agree with TRBD1. This CDR3 comprises 18 residues. Germline CDR1 SGHNT, CDR2 YYREEE (reference sequence). Unmatched junction bases numbered 10, after V lost 4 bases and J lost 0 bases. The CDR3: CASSRDRGATLAKNIQYF. The CDR3 DNA reads as TGTGCCAGCAGCAGGGACAGGGGCGCTACGCTAGCCAAAAACATTCAGTACTTC.

This chain uses TRBV7-8 with TRBJ2-2, with 9 bases lining up with TRBD1. V trimming: 4 bases; J trimming: 5 bases; junction bases outside the gene matches: 11. Germline V lookup: CDR1 SGHVS, CDR2 FQNEAQ. This CDR3 region has 17 residues. CDR3 coding DNA: TGTGCCAGCAGCTCAACCACAGGGGGCGGTCAGACCGGGGAGCTGTTTTTT. Its translation is CASSSTTGGGQTGELFF.

In its sample, this clone was seen once. CDR3 in amino acids: CASSFGLADNNEQFF. Written as DNA, the CDR3 is TGCGCCAGCAGCTTTGGTCTAGCGGACAACAATGAGCAGTTCTTC. V gene TRBV5-1 combines with J gene TRBJ2-1, with TRBD2 matching over 7 bases. V dropped 2 bases and J dropped 5; count of bases not matched to a gene: 7. This CDR3 contains 15 residues. CDR1 and CDR2 from the germline V gene are SGHRS and YFSETQ.

The chain joins TRBV6-5 to TRBJ2-7, with 11 bases matching TRBD2. Trimming at V came to 4 bases and at J to 0 bases, leaving 5 bases not matched to a gene. The CDR3 has 16 amino acids. Germline values: CDR1 MNHEY, CDR2 SVGAGI. The CDR3 nucleotides read TGTGCCAGCAGTTGGGGGGGGACTAGCGGCTCCTACGAGCAGTACTTC. Translation: CASSWGGTSGSYEQYF.

The gene calls are TRBV5-4 and TRBJ2-7; possibly TRBD2 for D (6 bases). With 6 bases removed from V and 0 bases from J, the gap between germline ends came to 13 bases. CDR1 and CDR2 from the germline V gene are SGHNT and YYREEE (reference sequence). CDR3 length: 14 residues. CDR3 sequence: CASTSAGSSYEQYF. CDR3 sequence (DNA): TGTGCCAGCACCTCTGCGGGATCCTCCTACGAGCAGTACTTC.

This chain joins TRBV19 and TRBJ1-2; the match to TRBD1 covers 8 bases. Germline V gives CDR1 LNHDA, CDR2 SQIVND (reference sequence). The CDR3 totals 12 residues. The V segment lost 11 bases and the J segment 4 bases; nucleotides outside the gene matches: 6. CDR3 in DNA: TGTGCCTTGGACAGGGACGGCTATGGCTACACCTTC. Its translation is CALDRDGYGYTF.

This clone has just a few counts. The genes are TRBV9 and TRBJ1-2; 7 nucleotides line up with TRBD1. After removal of 1 base from V and 7 bases from J, the junction contained 13 bases not matched to a gene. Germline V gene sequence: CDR1 SGDLS, CDR2 YYNGEE. The CDR3 is made up of 16 amino acids. CDR3 coding DNA: TGTGCCAGCAGCGTAACGGGGGGGCAGGGGGGTAGTGGCTACACCTTC. This encodes CASSVTGGQGGSGYTF.

The gene calls are TRBV9 and TRBJ2-1; TRBD1 matches 8 bases. The germline V gene encodes CDR1 SGDLS and CDR2 YYNGEE. CDR3 length equals 14 residues. V gave up 6 bases and J gave up 4 bases; unmatched junction bases: 6. The CDR3 is CASTPGGIYNEQFF. Here the CDR3 DNA reads TGTGCCAGCACCCCAGGGGGCATTTACAATGAGCAGTTCTTC. Drawing the rest from reference TRBV9 and TRBJ2-1, the complete variable domain is DSGVTQTPKHLITATGQRVTLRCSPRSGDLSVYWYQQSLDQGLQFLIQYYNGEERAKGNILERFSAQQFPDLHSELNLSSLELGDSALYFCASTPGGIYNEQFFGPGTRLTVL.

This clone is a singleton in its sample. CDR3 loop: CASRSTGLNQPQHF. Here the CDR3 DNA reads TGCGCCAGCAGGTCGACAGGACTCAATCAGCCCCAGCATTTT. The rearrangement uses TRBV4-1 and TRBJ1-5, with TRBD1 as a possible D gene (6 bases). From germline, CDR1 is MGHRA and CDR2 YSYEKL. Trimming pared 6 bases from V and 3 bases from J, leaving 12 bases between. CDR3 length: 14 amino acids.

The chain couples TRBV4-2 to TRBJ2-1; 8 nucleotides line up with TRBD2. Germline V CDR1 and CDR2: LGHNA, YNFKEQ. The CDR3 runs 16 residues. V lost 4 bases and J lost 0; bases outside the gene matches: 5. CDR3 sequence: CASSRSGSYSYNEQFF. CDR3 nucleotide sequence: TGTGCCAGCAGCCGCAGCGGGAGTTACTCCTACAATGAGCAGTTCTTC.

The chain recombines TRBV19 with TRBJ2-7, with 7 nucleotides matching TRBD1. The CDR3 loop spans 14 amino acids. Looked up from germline, CDR1 is LNHDA and CDR2 is SQIVND (reference sequence). With V trimmed by 6 bases and J by 4 bases, 9 bases remained unmatched. The CDR3 reads CASRDNRGRYEQYF. In nucleotides, the CDR3 is TGTGCCAGTAGAGACAACAGGGGAAGGTACGAGCAGTACTTC.

The chain is built from TRBV15 and TRBJ1-5, with TRBD1 matching 9 bases. CDR1 is LNHNV and CDR2 is YYDKDF in the germline V gene (reference sequence). V dropped 3 bases and J dropped 6; count of bases not matched to a gene: 3. This CDR3 contains 14 residues. The CDR3 DNA follows: TGTGCCACCAGCAGGGACAGGGGAGGTCAGCCCCAGCATTTT. Translation: CATSRDRGGQPQHF.

J is TRBJ2-5 and V is TRBV19; TRBD2 might be the D (6 bases). Germline V gene lookup returns CDR1 LNHDA and CDR2 SQIVND (reference sequence). The CDR3 is 13 amino acids. Deletions cut 3 bases from V and 2 bases from J, with 7 bases between. The CDR3 DNA is TGTGCCAGTAGTATCGGGAGTCAAGAGACCCAGTACTTC. It is translated as CASSIGSQETQYF.

V is TRBV27 and J is TRBJ1-2; D may be TRBD1 (6 bases). V gave up 5 bases and J gave up 5 bases, with 15 bases separating them. This CDR3 is 14 amino acids long. The germline V gene encodes CDR1 MNHEY and CDR2 SMNVEV (reference sequence). CDR3 loop: CASSRREQGYGYTF. CDR3 sequence (DNA): TGTGCCAGCAGTCGACGGGAACAGGGTTATGGCTACACCTTC.

CDR3: CAWRYRTELYGYTF. Here the CDR3 DNA reads TGTGCCTGGAGGTATCGGACAGAACTTTATGGCTACACCTTC. This sequence joins TRBV30 and TRBJ1-2, with D tentatively TRBD1 (6 bases). Germline V gene data show CDR1 as GTSNPN and CDR2 as SVGIG (reference sequence). The CDR3 contains 14 residues. V was shortened by 3 bases and J by 5 bases, with 16 bases between the two germline ends. Using reference TRBV30 and TRBJ1-2 for the parts outside the CDR3, the full variable domain is SQTIHQWPATLVQPVGSPLSLECTVEGTSNPNLYWYRQAAGRGLQLLFYSVGIGQISSEVPQNLSASRPQDRQFILSSKKLLLSDSGFYLCAWRYRTELYGYTFGSGTRLTVV.

The V gene is TRBV2, the J gene TRBJ2-3, with TRBD2 matching 7 bases. Trimming at V came to 11 bases and at J to 6 bases, leaving 14 bases not matched to a gene. From germline, CDR1 is SNHLY and CDR2 FYNNEI. CDR3 length equals 14 residues. This CDR3 is CAGVGPPRGDTQYF. The CDR3 nucleotides read TGTGCCGGAGTTGGGCCCCCGCGGGGGGATACGCAGTATTTT. Combining the CDR3 with reference TRBV2 and TRBJ2-3 gives the whole variable domain EPEVTQTPSHQVTQMGQEVILRCVPISNHLYFYWYRQILGQKVEFLVSFYNNEISEKSEIFDDQFSVERPDGSNFTLKIRSTKLEDSAMYFCAGVGPPRGDTQYFGPGTRLTVL.

DNA for the CDR3: TGTGCCAGCTCACCAGTATCTGGGACTGGAGCTGAAGCTTTCTTT. The encoded protein is CASSPVSGTGAEAFF. This chain links TRBV18 with TRBJ1-1; D may be TRBD1 (5 bases). V was pared by 2 bases and J by 6 bases, with 16 bases between. In germline, CDR1 is KGHSH, CDR2 LQKENI. The CDR3 sequence is 15 residues long.

The chain links TRBV5-1 to TRBJ2-2; tentatively, D is TRBD1 (6 bases). With 5 bases removed from V and 1 base from J, the gap between germline ends came to 15 bases. Germline CDR1 reads SGHRS; CDR2 reads YFSETQ. The CDR3 runs to 16 residues. The CDR3 region is CASSPRGSENTGELFF. The CDR3 coding sequence is TGCGCCAGCAGTCCCAGGGGTAGCGAGAACACCGGGGAGCTGTTTTTT.

This clone was observed a handful of times. This chain links TRBV27 with TRBJ2-7; 7 nucleotides match TRBD2. This CDR3 has 13 amino acids. V trimming: 6 bases; J trimming: 6 bases; junction bases outside the gene matches: 8. Germline CDR1 is MNHEY and CDR2 is SMNVEV (reference sequence). CDR3: CASRWGGEGEQYF. Written as DNA, the CDR3 is TGTGCCAGCAGGTGGGGGGGAGAGGGCGAGCAGTACTTC.